This T cell receptor (beta chain) was sequenced for a study of T cell responses to AZD1222 COVID-19 vaccine (dated by TCRdb to the early 2020s). Broadly, across the study: TCR sequencing was performed for some 250 trial participants, of whom about 200 were given two doses of AZD1222 and around 26 were given two doses of MenACWY control vaccine. Trial participants were enrolled by age into subgroups of 18-55, 56-69 and 70-plus years, and about 150, 27 and 61 TCR-sequenced participants, respectively, were included in these subgroups. Broader findings and caveats from the paper: Vaccine-associated CD4 TCRs spanned the whole spike protein, with dominant responses in regions 160-218 and 743-854. No day 14 peak-response samples were available, so repertoires were characterized only after the peak T cell response. Conclusions about previously exposed vaccinees were limited because only a handful of AZD1222 recipients were SARS-CoV-2 seropositive at baseline. Participants were mostly white British and included more females than males, and it was suggested by the authors that clonal diversity may have been underestimated. The 56-69-year group was small, and its depth increase did not reach significance, likely because of low power. Spike-specific TCR breadth and depth rose significantly after two AZD1222 doses compared with day 0 and with MenACWY recipients. Nearly half of unique spike-specific TCRs reportedly recognized epitopes outside regions mutated in the B.1.351 and B.1.1.7 variants.

From the cysteine through the phenylalanine, the CDR3 covers 13 amino acids. The DNA shown is the 39-base CDR3, in frame from base 1. Trimming removed 7 bases from V and 0 bases from J; the gene matches leave 3 bases unexplained. Via the germline V gene, CDR1 is SNHLY and CDR2 FYNNEI. On this clone: Its cognate antigen has yet to be identified. Base-call qualities are not available, and no considerably larger clone is one nucleotide away.

The CDR3 regions of human TCRbeta chains were analyzed by immunosequencing. In the authors' own workflow: Repertoire TCRs were checked for matches against a reference library of SARS-CoV-2-specific TCRs that had been generated using the MIRA antigen-specificity platform. Breadth meant the fraction of unique TCRs that were SARS-CoV-2-associated, whereas depth meant the fraction of total T cells that were SARS-CoV-2-associated. Using the MIRA data, each spike-specific TCR was assigned both to the spike region to which the TCR was reactive and to a CD4 or CD8 class. Log10-transformed breadth and depth values were compared by one-way ANOVA with Sidak's multiple comparisons tests. TCRdb mirrors the immuneACCESS table, restricted to in-frame sequences. Some clones are absent from its copies; in checked studies, under half trace to an unresolved V gene, and the reason for the others is unknown. V, J and clone size reflect that table, while D and trimming were determined from the DNA. A total of fewer than 180,000 clones appear in this sample, about 93% of them only once. The ten most abundant clones make up around 3.1% of the sample.

Taken with the paper, the label for time point translates to: about 28 days (+/-7) after the second vaccine dose. AZD1222 recipients whose second dose came at about 4 weeks and those whose second dose came at about 12 weeks were combined into one group, since spike-specific TCR depth and breadth did not differ between the two schedules. Samples from vaccinated people were obtained from the UK trials COV001 and COV002, which included a single-blind randomized controlled phase 2/3 trial of AZD1222 (ChAdOx1 nCoV-19) in healthy adults. For TCRbeta chain sequencing, PBMC samples from trial participants were taken at day 0 and at day 28 after the second dose.

The sequences come from peripheral blood, collected 28 days after the second AZD1222 dose. The TCR comes from an adult who received the AZD1222 COVID-19 vaccine. The chain is encoded by TRBV2 joined to TRBJ2-7; 7 nucleotides in the junction match TRBD1. The nucleotide sequence reads as follows: TGTGCCAGCAAATGGGACAGCTCCTACGAGCAGTACTTC. It translates to CASKWDSSYEQYF.